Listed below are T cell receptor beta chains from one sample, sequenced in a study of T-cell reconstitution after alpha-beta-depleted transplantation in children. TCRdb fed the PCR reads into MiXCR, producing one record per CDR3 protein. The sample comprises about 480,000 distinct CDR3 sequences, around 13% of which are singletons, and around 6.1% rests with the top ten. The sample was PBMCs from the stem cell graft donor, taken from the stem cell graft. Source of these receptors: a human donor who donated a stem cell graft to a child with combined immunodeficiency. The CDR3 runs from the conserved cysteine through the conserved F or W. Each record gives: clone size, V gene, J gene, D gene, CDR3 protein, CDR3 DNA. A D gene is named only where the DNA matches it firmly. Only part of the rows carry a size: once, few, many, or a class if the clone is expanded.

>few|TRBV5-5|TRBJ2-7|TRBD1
CASGRRQGISEQYF
TGTGCCAGCGGTAGGAGACAGGGGATCTCCGAGCAGTACTTC
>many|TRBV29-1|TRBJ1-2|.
CSVEDNPVYGYTF
TGCAGCGTTGAAGATAACCCCGTATATGGCTACACCTTC
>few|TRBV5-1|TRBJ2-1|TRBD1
CASSLRAGQGLQGSYNEQFF
TGCGCCAGCAGCTTGAGAGCGGGACAGGGGTTACAAGGTTCCTACAATGAGCAGTTCTTC
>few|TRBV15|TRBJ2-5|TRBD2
CATRRDLSGGETQYF
TGTGCCACCAGGAGAGATTTGTCGGGGGGAGAGACCCAGTACTTC
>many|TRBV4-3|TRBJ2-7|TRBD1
CASSQLRDSSYEQYF
TGCGCCAGCAGCCAACTAAGGGACAGCTCCTACGAGCAGTACTTC
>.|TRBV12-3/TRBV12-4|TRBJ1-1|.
CASANTEAFF
TGTGCCAGCGCGAACACTGAAGCTTTCTTT
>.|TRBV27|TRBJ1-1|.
CASSFWVGEEAFF
TGTGCCAGCAGTTTCTGGGTCGGCGAAGAAGCTTTCTTT
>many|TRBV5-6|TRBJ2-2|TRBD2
CASSLTRGSHYTGELFF
TGTGCCAGCAGCTTAACGCGCGGGAGTCATTACACCGGGGAGCTGTTTTTT
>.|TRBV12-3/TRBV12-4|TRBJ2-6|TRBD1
CAISRTRQGVFSGANVLTF
TGTGCCATAAGCCGGACTCGACAGGGGGTCTTTTCTGGGGCCAACGTCCTGACTTTC
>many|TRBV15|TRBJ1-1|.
CATSRDKGVGRNTEAFF
TGTGCCACCAGCAGAGATAAAGGGGTTGGGAGGAACACTGAAGCTTTCTTT
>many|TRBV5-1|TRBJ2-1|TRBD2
CASSPGASGSLSYNEQFF
TGCGCCAGCAGCCCTGGGGCTAGCGGGTCACTCTCCTACAATGAGCAGTTCTTC
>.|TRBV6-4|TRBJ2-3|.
CASSESTTTDTQYF
TGTGCCAGCAGTGAGAGCACCACCACAGATACGCAGTATTTT
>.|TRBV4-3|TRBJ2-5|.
CASSLEGRIQETQYF
TGCGCCAGCAGCCTAGAGGGGAGGATCCAAGAGACCCAGTACTTC
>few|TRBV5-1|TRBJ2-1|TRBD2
CASSPRTSGNYNEQFF
TGCGCCAGCAGCCCAAGGACTAGCGGGAACTACAATGAGCAGTTCTTC
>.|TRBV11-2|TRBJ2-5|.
CASSLDSVAFQETQYF
TGTGCCAGCAGCTTAGATTCCGTTGCTTTTCAAGAGACCCAGTACTTC
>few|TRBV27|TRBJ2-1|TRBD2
CASSPVAGVYNEQFF
TGTGCCAGCAGTCCCGTAGCGGGCGTTTACAATGAGCAGTTCTTC
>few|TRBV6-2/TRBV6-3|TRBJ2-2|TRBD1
CASSYGDRDNTGELFF
TGTGCCAGCAGTTACGGGGACAGGGACAACACCGGGGAGCTGTTTTTT
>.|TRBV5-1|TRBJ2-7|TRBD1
CASSENRGPLYEQYF
TGCGCCAGCAGCGAAAACAGGGGGCCTCTCTACGAGCAGTACTTC
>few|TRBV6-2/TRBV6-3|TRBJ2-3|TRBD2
CASSYVGSPTGGTQYF
TGTGCCAGCAGTTACGTTGGCAGCCCCACGGGGGGTACGCAGTATTTT
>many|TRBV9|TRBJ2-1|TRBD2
CASSVEGLAGGNEQFF
TGTGCCAGCAGCGTAGAGGGGCTAGCGGGGGGAAATGAGCAGTTCTTC
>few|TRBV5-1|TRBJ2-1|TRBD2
CASTLTSGGINEQFF
TGCGCCAGCACCCTGACTAGCGGGGGTATAAATGAGCAGTTCTTC
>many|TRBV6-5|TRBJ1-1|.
CASSYSGGEAFF
TGTGCCAGCAGTTACTCGGGAGGTGAAGCTTTCTTT
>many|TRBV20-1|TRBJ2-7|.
CSATLAYEQYF
TGCAGTGCCACTCTAGCCTACGAGCAGTACTTC
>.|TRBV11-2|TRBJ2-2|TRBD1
CASSLGRSTGDTGELFF
TGTGCCAGCAGCTTAGGGCGTAGCACAGGGGACACCGGGGAGCTGTTTTTT
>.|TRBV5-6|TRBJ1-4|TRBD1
CASTSGTGGRNEKLFF
TGTGCCAGCACCTCCGGGACAGGGGGCAGGAATGAAAAACTGTTTTTT
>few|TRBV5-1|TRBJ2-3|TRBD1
CASSLETGGYTYTQYF
TGCGCCAGCAGCTTGGAAACAGGGGGCTACACATATACGCAGTATTTT
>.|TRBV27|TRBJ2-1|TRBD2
CASSHDTSGSYNEQFF
TGTGCCAGCAGCCACGATACTAGCGGCTCCTACAATGAGCAGTTCTTC
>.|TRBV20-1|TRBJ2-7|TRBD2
CSARRAGEGYEQYF
TGCAGTGCTAGAAGAGCGGGAGAGGGCTACGAGCAGTACTTC
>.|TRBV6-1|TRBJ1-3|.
CASSEAMGIQGNTIYF
TGTGCCAGCAGTGAAGCGATGGGAATCCAAGGAAACACCATATATTTT
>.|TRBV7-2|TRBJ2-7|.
CASSTPGTGPYEQYF
TGTGCCAGCAGCACGCCCGGGACTGGGCCCTACGAGCAGTACTTC
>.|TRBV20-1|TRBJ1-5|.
CSAREGRNQPQHF
TGCAGTGCTAGAGAGGGAAGGAATCAGCCCCAGCATTTT
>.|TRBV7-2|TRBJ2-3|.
CASSISGTQSTDTQYF
TGTGCCAGCAGCATTTCCGGGACCCAGAGCACAGATACGCAGTATTTT
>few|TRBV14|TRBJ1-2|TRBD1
CASRPYRGGFGDGYTF
TGTGCCAGCAGACCCTACCGAGGGGGCTTTGGTGATGGCTACACCTTC
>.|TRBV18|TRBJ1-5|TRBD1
CASSSGGDGQPQHF
TGTGCCAGCTCTTCAGGGGGAGATGGTCAGCCCCAGCATTTT
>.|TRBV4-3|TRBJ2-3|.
CASSQGLPDTQYF
TGCGCCAGCAGCCAAGGCTTACCAGATACGCAGTATTTT
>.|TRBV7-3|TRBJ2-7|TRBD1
CASSLTGNYEQYF
TGTGCCAGCAGCTTGACAGGGAACTACGAGCAGTACTTC
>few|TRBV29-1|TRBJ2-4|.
CSVALRAKNIQYF
TGCAGCGTTGCTCTGAGGGCCAAAAACATTCAGTACTTC
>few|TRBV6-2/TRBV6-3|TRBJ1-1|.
CASSYLRPDTEAFF
TGTGCCAGCAGTTATTTAAGACCCGACACTGAAGCTTTCTTT
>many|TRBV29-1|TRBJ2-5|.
CSVVGAEETQYF
TGCAGCGTTGTGGGGGCTGAAGAGACCCAGTACTTC
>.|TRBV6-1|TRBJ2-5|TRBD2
CASRTTSGGKETQYF
TGTGCCAGCAGGACGACTAGCGGGGGCAAAGAGACCCAGTACTTC
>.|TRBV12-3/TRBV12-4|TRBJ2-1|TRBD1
CASGTGGLYNEQFF
TGTGCCAGCGGGACAGGGGGGCTCTACAATGAGCAGTTCTTC
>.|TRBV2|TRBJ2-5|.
CASRTRETQYF
TGTGCCAGCAGGACGCGGGAGACCCAGTACTTC
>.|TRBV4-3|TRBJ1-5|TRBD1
CASSQEVQGGNQPQHF
TGCGCCAGCAGCCAAGAGGTACAGGGGGGAAATCAGCCCCAGCATTTT
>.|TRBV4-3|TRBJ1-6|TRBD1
CASSKTGLDNSPLHF
TGCGCCAGCAGCAAGACAGGGCTTGACAATTCACCCCTCCACTTT
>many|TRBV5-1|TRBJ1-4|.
CASSLAAREKLFF
TGCGCCAGCAGCTTGGCGGCGAGGGAAAAACTGTTTTTT
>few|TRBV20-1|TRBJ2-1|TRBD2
CSVGGLAGEAEQFF
TGCAGTGTAGGTGGGCTAGCGGGAGAAGCAGAGCAGTTCTTC
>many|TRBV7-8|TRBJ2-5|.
CASSLARGQGFFYQETQYF
TGTGCCAGCAGCTTAGCGCGGGGGCAGGGGTTCTTCTACCAAGAGACCCAGTACTTC
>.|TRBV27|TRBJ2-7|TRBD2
CASSSRTSGGLSSYEQYF
TGTGCCAGCAGTTCCAGGACTAGCGGGGGCCTGAGCTCCTACGAGCAGTACTTC
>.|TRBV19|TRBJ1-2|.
CASSIRTALNYGYTF
TGTGCCAGTAGTATAAGGACAGCGCTTAACTATGGCTACACCTTC
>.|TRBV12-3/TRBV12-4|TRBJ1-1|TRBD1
CASSFAHSGTGVNTEAFF
TGTGCCAGCAGTTTTGCCCATTCCGGGACAGGGGTTAACACTGAAGCTTTCTTT
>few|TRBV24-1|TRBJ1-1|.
CATRSRRSGEAFF
TGTGCCACCCGTTCCAGACGCTCCGGGGAAGCTTTCTTT
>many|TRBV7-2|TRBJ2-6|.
CASALHSGANVLTF
TGTGCCAGCGCCCTACACTCTGGGGCCAACGTCCTGACTTTC
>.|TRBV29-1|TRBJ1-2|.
CSVSTGNFLYGYTF
TGCAGCGTGTCCACAGGGAATTTTCTCTATGGCTACACCTTC
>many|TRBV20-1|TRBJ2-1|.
CSAERRSNEQFF
TGCAGTGCTGAGAGGAGGTCGAATGAGCAGTTCTTC
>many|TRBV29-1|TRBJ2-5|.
CSVANSGETQYF
TGCAGCGTTGCGAATAGCGGAGAGACCCAGTACTTC
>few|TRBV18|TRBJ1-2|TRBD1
CASSQQGADYGYTF
TGTGCCAGCTCACAACAGGGGGCGGACTATGGCTACACCTTC
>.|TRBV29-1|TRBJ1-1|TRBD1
CSVDPGQMNTEAFF
TGCAGCGTTGACCCGGGACAGATGAACACTGAAGCTTTCTTT
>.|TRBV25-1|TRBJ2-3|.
CASSETGGLTDTQYF
TGTGCCAGCAGTGAAACGGGGGGCCTAACAGATACGCAGTATTTT
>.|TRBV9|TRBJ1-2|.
CASSVGPRENYGYTF
TGTGCCAGCAGCGTAGGGCCCAGGGAGAACTATGGCTACACCTTC